A single sample is the source of the 14 T cell receptor beta chains below, sequenced in a study of T cell changes during pregnancy in multiple sclerosis. Method: immunoSEQ multiplex PCR; TCRdb's copy keeps in-frame clones and lacks some. The sample carries 70,000 to 100,000 clones, 92% recorded once. The sequences come from peripheral blood, collected in the first trimester of pregnancy. The receptors were sampled from a female donor with multiple sclerosis, enrolled in a pregnancy study.

The chain links TRBV4-1 to TRBJ2-1; 8 nucleotides match TRBD1. The J segment lost 6 bases and the V segment lost 5 bases, leaving 9 bases of the junction unmatched. There are 15 residues in the CDR3. Germline lookup yields CDR1 MGHRA and CDR2 YSYEKL. The DNA of the CDR3 is TGCGCCAGCAGCTTTACGGACAGGGCCCCCAATGAGCAGTTCTTC. Translating it yields CASSFTDRAPNEQFF.

The chain combines TRBV2 with TRBJ2-3; 7 nucleotides match TRBD2. J gave up 5 bases and V 8 bases, and 4 bases lay outside the gene matches. This CDR3 comprises 12 residues. Germline CDR1 SNHLY, CDR2 FYNNEI. CDR3 DNA sequence: TGTGCCAGCGGGAGGGAGGAAGATACGCAGTATTTT. Protein: CASGREEDTQYF.

CDR3 DNA sequence: TGTGCCAGCAGCGCCACGAGCGGGAGTTGGGAGACCCAGTACTTC. Protein sequence: CASSATSGSWETQYF. The chain links TRBV7-8 to TRBJ2-5, with TRBD2 matching over 8 bases. Germline V gives CDR1 SGHVS, CDR2 FQNEAQ. V lost 5 bases and J lost 5; bases outside the gene matches: 10. The CDR3 totals 15 residues.

The rearrangement links TRBV6-5 to TRBJ2-7; TRBD2 matches 8 bases. Germline V gives CDR1 MNHEY, CDR2 SVGAGI. With V trimmed by 4 bases and J by 0 bases, 5 bases remained unmatched. The CDR3 spans 15 residues. The CDR3 protein is CASSLGLGASYEQYF. DNA for the CDR3: TGTGCCAGCAGTTTGGGACTAGGGGCCTCCTACGAGCAGTACTTC.

V usage is TRBV10-3 and J usage is TRBJ2-7, with 7 bases that match TRBD1. CDR3 size: 16 residues. J was trimmed by 2 bases and V by 8 bases; bases with no gene match: 15. Germline V gene data show CDR1 as ENHRY and CDR2 as SYGVKD. The CDR3 DNA sequence: TGTGCCATCCGAGACCACACAGGGGTCCGTCCCTACGAGCAGTACTTC. Protein: CAIRDHTGVRPYEQYF.

In the case of this clone: The same CDR3 arises from other DNA sequences in this sample as well. The chain recombines TRBV5-1 with TRBJ2-1, with D unclear. Looked up from germline, CDR1 is SGHRS and CDR2 is YFSETQ. This CDR3 comprises 14 residues. Trimming took off 2 bases at V and 4 bases at J, with 10 bases between the two ends. CDR3 DNA: TGCGCCAGCAGCTTCGGTAACAGTTACAATGAGCAGTTCTTC. As protein: CASSFGNSYNEQFF.

This clone has a handful of counts. V usage is TRBV2 and J usage is TRBJ1-5, with a tentative D call TRBD1 (6 bases). The CDR3 contains 15 residues. Germline loops: CDR1 SNHLY, CDR2 FYNNEI. V dropped 6 bases and J dropped 0 bases, with 12 bases sitting between them. The CDR3 region has the DNA TGTGCCAGCAGCAAGACAGGCAATAGCAATCAGCCCCAGCATTTT. Amino acids: CASSKTGNSNQPQHF.

The chain couples TRBV10-3 to TRBJ1-4, with D perhaps matching TRBD1 (5 bases). Germline V gene lookup returns CDR1 ENHRY and CDR2 SYGVKD. The V and J ends lost 0 bases and 9 bases respectively, with 14 bases between them. The CDR3 extends over 15 amino acids. The chain's CDR3 is CAISESAGLGKKLFF. CDR3 DNA: TGTGCCATCAGTGAGTCTGCAGGGTTAGGTAAAAAACTGTTTTTT.

This clone was recorded once. The rearrangement joins TRBV4-2 to TRBJ1-2; D is ambiguous. In germline, CDR1 is LGHNA, CDR2 YNFKEQ. V was pared by 0 bases and J by 4 bases, with 9 bases between. This CDR3 has 14 amino acids. This CDR3 reads CASSQESGGYGYTF. DNA for the CDR3: TGTGCCAGCAGCCAAGAATCCGGAGGCTATGGCTACACCTTC.

As for this clone: With a much larger clone just one base away, this may be a read error. The chain carries TRBV27 and TRBJ2-2; 11 nucleotides line up with TRBD2. There are 15 residues in the CDR3. Per germline, CDR1 MNHEY and CDR2 SMNVEV (reference sequence). The V and J ends lost 5 bases and 4 bases, in that order; junction bases with no gene match: 3. The CDR3 loop is CASSGTSGSTGELFF. As DNA, the CDR3 is TGTGCCAGCAGTGGAACTAGCGGGAGCACCGGGGAGCTGTTTTTT.

CDR3 residues: CASSLELGGAWTEAFF. CDR3 coding DNA: TGTGCCAGCAGCTTGGAGCTCGGAGGGGCTTGGACTGAAGCTTTCTTT. The chain combines TRBV5-4 with TRBJ1-1, with a weak D call TRBD1 (5 bases). CDR1 is SGHNT, CDR2 YYREEE, per germline (reference sequence). V dropped 0 bases and J dropped 5 bases, with 17 bases sitting between them. This CDR3 region has 16 residues.

The chain has TRBV6-5 and TRBJ1-2; a possible D gene is TRBD1 (5 bases). Germline CDR1 MNHEY, CDR2 SVGAGI. CDR3 size: 14 residues. Trimming took off 5 bases at V and 1 base at J, with 11 bases between the two ends. The CDR3 DNA reads TGTGCCAGCAGTCCGGGGGACTTTAACTATGGCTACACCTTC. Translating gives CASSPGDFNYGYTF.

The V and J genes are TRBV19 and TRBJ1-5, with a possible D match to TRBD1 (5 bases). V was clipped by 3 bases and J by 1 base, with 16 bases between them. Germline V lookup: CDR1 LNHDA, CDR2 SQIVND (reference sequence). The CDR3 has 17 residues. The CDR3 region has the DNA TGTGCCAGTAGTATTCGGGCGCAGGGTAGCAGCAATCAGCCCCAGCATTTT. It codes for CASSIRAQGSSNQPQHF.

The CDR3 loop reads CASSLAGDYGYTF. The CDR3 DNA reads as TGTGCCAGCAGCTTGGCGGGGGACTATGGCTACACCTTC. This chain joins TRBV7-8 and TRBJ1-2, with a weak D call TRBD1 (5 bases). Trimming pared 3 bases from V and 3 bases from J, leaving 8 bases between. Per germline, CDR1 SGHVS and CDR2 FQNEAQ. The CDR3 has 13 residues.